These 22 T cell receptor beta chains came from one sample sequenced in a study of cytomegalovirus exposure and HLA in healthy donors. The table came from immunoSEQ multiplex PCR; TCRdb's copy has only in-frame clones and leaves some out. Altogether approximately 140,000 clones are present, approximately 86% being singletons, with the ten largest covering approximately 8.5%. Sequenced sample: PBMCs. These receptors were taken from a woman between 18 and 30 years old in good health and CMV-seropositive.

The V and J genes are TRBV6-5 and TRBJ1-4, with D tentatively TRBD1 (5 bases). The germline V and J ends were trimmed by 7 bases and 4 bases, with 13 bases remaining between them. This CDR3 has 14 residues. Germline CDR1 reads MNHEY; CDR2 reads SVGAGI. The CDR3 DNA reads as TGTGCCAGCACCGACAGCCTGCTTAATGAAAAACTGTTTTTT. It translates to CASTDSLLNEKLFF.

This chain connects TRBV30 to TRBJ1-2; a possible D gene is TRBD1 (6 bases). Germline V gene sequence: CDR1 GTSNPN, CDR2 SVGIG (reference sequence). CDR3 length equals 15 residues. V was clipped by 8 bases and J by 4 bases, with 23 bases between them. CDR3 bases: TGTGCCGGCGGCAGACCCACAGGGCCCAGCTATGGCTACACCTTC. It codes for CAGGRPTGPSYGYTF.

This chain uses TRBV7-3 with TRBJ2-1, with D perhaps TRBD2 (6 bases). Trimming cost V 3 bases and J 9 bases, with 12 bases left between them. Germline CDR1 SGHTA, CDR2 FQGTGA. This CDR3 has 13 residues. CDR3 coding DNA: TGTGCCAGCAGCTTCGGGGGAGATGGTGAGCAGTTCTTC. Encoded protein: CASSFGGDGEQFF.

The chain combines TRBV29-1 with TRBJ2-1, with 8 bases matching TRBD2. With 2 bases clipped from V and 4 bases from J, the junction kept 4 bases outside the gene matches. Germline V gene sequence: CDR1 SQVTM, CDR2 ANQGSEA. The CDR3 totals 14 residues. The chain's CDR3 is CSVEFRGGYNEQFF. CDR3 nucleotide sequence: TGCAGCGTTGAATTTCGGGGGGGGTACAATGAGCAGTTCTTC.

J is TRBJ2-7 and V is TRBV18; possible D gene TRBD1, 6 bases. CDR1 is KGHSH, CDR2 LQKENI, per germline. This CDR3 comprises 14 residues. The V and J ends lost 3 bases and 6 bases respectively, with 15 bases between them. DNA of the CDR3: TGTGCCAGCTCACCGGTACAGGGCCCCCTCGAGCAGTACTTC. Its translation: CASSPVQGPLEQYF.

The chain employs TRBV6-1 and TRBJ2-1; the D gene is possibly TRBD2 (5 bases). This CDR3 has 14 amino acids. Trimming pared 6 bases from V and 0 bases from J, leaving 9 bases between. Germline CDR1 reads MNHNS; CDR2 reads SASEGT. The CDR3 region has the DNA TGTGCCAGCAGAGACGGGAACTCCTACAATGAGCAGTTCTTC. This sequence encodes CASRDGNSYNEQFF.

The chain employs TRBV9 and TRBJ1-3, with a weak D call TRBD1 (5 bases). Per germline, CDR1 SGDLS and CDR2 YYNGEE. The CDR3 is 16 amino acids. V was trimmed by 3 bases and J by 4 bases, leaving 17 bases between them. CDR3 protein: CASSGAPGFSGNTIYF. CDR3 in DNA: TGTGCCAGCAGCGGTGCTCCAGGGTTCTCGGGAAACACCATATATTTT.

The table lists this clone with a count of one. CDR3 in amino acids: CASSSRTSGNYNEQFF. Here the CDR3 DNA reads TGCGCCAGCAGCTCAAGGACTAGCGGGAATTACAATGAGCAGTTCTTC. The J gene is TRBJ2-1, the V gene TRBV5-1; 12 nucleotides line up with TRBD2. V shed 3 bases and J 4 bases; nucleotides not matched to a gene: 5. The CDR3 extends over 16 amino acids. Germline V gives CDR1 SGHRS, CDR2 YFSETQ.

The chain is built from TRBV7-2 and TRBJ2-7; 7 bases map to TRBD2. The CDR3 is 17 residues long. Germline V gene data show CDR1 as SGHTA and CDR2 as FQGNSA. Losses at the gene ends were 4 bases for V and 4 bases for J; bases not matched to a gene: 16. The CDR3 is CASSSPREAADVYEQYF. Here the CDR3 DNA reads TGTGCCAGCAGCTCCCCCCGGGAGGCGGCGGACGTATACGAGCAGTACTTC.

This chain connects TRBV4-3 to TRBJ1-1; 11 bases align to TRBD1. The CDR3 contains 17 residues. Germline lookup yields CDR1 LGHNA and CDR2 YSLEER. V shed 0 bases, J shed 2 bases, and the junction held 5 bases outside the gene matches. In DNA, the CDR3 is TGCGCCAGCAGCCAAGATGTAGGACAGGGGGCAAACACTGAAGCTTTCTTT. Residues: CASSQDVGQGANTEAFF.

This chain links TRBV5-1 with TRBJ2-1; D is undetermined. The germline V gene encodes CDR1 SGHRS and CDR2 YFSETQ. This CDR3 is 14 amino acids long. The V end lost 0 bases, the J end lost 6 bases, and 10 bases lay between the germline ends. This chain's CDR3 is CASSLGTGGNEQFF. The DNA for the CDR3 is TGCGCCAGCAGCTTGGGAACCGGTGGCAATGAGCAGTTCTTC.

CDR3 residues: CASSPRPGGHYEQYF. The CDR3 bases are TGCGCCAGCAGCCCTAGGCCGGGGGGCCATTACGAGCAGTACTTC. This sequence joins TRBV5-1 and TRBJ2-7; TRBD2 might be the D (7 bases). Germline values: CDR1 SGHRS, CDR2 YFSETQ. This CDR3 comprises 15 residues. The ends were cut back, 4 bases at V and 4 bases at J, with 18 bases in the middle.

The chain has TRBV7-8 and TRBJ2-1; 10 bases are shared with TRBD2. The V gene end was trimmed by 8 bases and the J gene end by 12 bases; junction bases not matched to a gene: 37. This CDR3 comprises 22 residues. In germline, CDR1 is SGHVS, CDR2 FQNEAQ. The CDR3 sequence is CASAYGLGELASGSGYAGWQFF. CDR3 bases: TGTGCCAGCGCTTATGGTTTGGGGGAATTGGCTAGCGGGAGCGGATACGCTGGTTGGCAGTTCTTC.

The table lists this clone with a few counts. The genes are TRBV2 and TRBJ1-3, with 7 bases aligning to TRBD1. This CDR3 has 13 residues. Trimming removed 7 bases from V and 3 bases from J; junction bases left unmatched: 3. CDR1 and CDR2 (germline): SNHLY, FYNNEI. The CDR3 nucleotides are TGTGCCAGCAAAGGGGGCGATGGAAACACCATATATTTT. Protein product: CASKGGDGNTIYF. Drawing the rest from reference TRBV2 and TRBJ1-3, the complete variable domain is EPEVTQTPSHQVTQMGQEVILRCVPISNHLYFYWYRQILGQKVEFLVSFYNNEISEKSEIFDDQFSVERPDGSNFTLKIRSTKLEDSAMYFCASKGGDGNTIYFGEGSWLTVV.

In this sample, this clone turned up once. V and J are TRBV6-1 and TRBJ2-3; 8 bases line up with TRBD2. The germline V gene encodes CDR1 MNHNS and CDR2 SASEGT. Losses at the gene ends were 8 bases for V and 2 bases for J; bases not matched to a gene: 6. The CDR3 spans 14 residues. CDR3 region: CASSQRGITDTQYF. The CDR3 DNA reads TGTGCCAGCTCCCAGCGGGGGATCACAGATACGCAGTATTTT.

The chain couples TRBV6-1 to TRBJ1-5, with 8 bases fitting TRBD1. This CDR3 has 14 amino acids. Germline V lookup: CDR1 MNHNS, CDR2 SASEGT. J gave up 4 bases and V 4 bases, and 3 bases lay outside the gene matches. This CDR3 reads CASSAQGGNQPQHF. The CDR3 bases are TGTGCCAGCAGTGCACAGGGGGGGAATCAGCCCCAGCATTTT.

The V call is TRBV4-1, the J call TRBJ2-2; the D is unclear. This CDR3 is built from 14 residues. The germline V gene encodes CDR1 MGHRA and CDR2 YSYEKL. V shed 1 base and J shed 0 bases, with 3 bases lying between them. The CDR3 region has the DNA TGCGCCAGCAGCCAAGCTGCGAACACCGGGGAGCTGTTTTTT. Its translation is CASSQAANTGELFF.

The chain recombines TRBV4-3 with TRBJ1-3; D ambiguous. The CDR3 is 15 amino acids. Trimming took off 0 bases at V and 2 bases at J, with 8 bases between the two ends. CDR1 and CDR2 (germline): LGHNA, YSLEER. CDR3 protein: CASSQDVAAGNTIYF. CDR3 nucleotides: TGCGCCAGCAGCCAAGATGTGGCAGCTGGAAACACCATATATTTT.

This chain links TRBV2 with TRBJ2-7; D remains ambiguous. The V gene's germline CDR1 is SNHLY and CDR2 FYNNEI. V gave up 3 bases and J gave up 7 bases, with 25 bases separating them. The CDR3 is made up of 17 amino acids. As DNA, the CDR3 is TGTGCCAGCAGTGAGTCGCAGGCCCGGTCTCTGCGTCGTGAGCAGTACTTC. Residues: CASSESQARSLRREQYF.

This chain links TRBV29-1 with TRBJ2-7; tentative D call: TRBD1 (6 bases). Germline CDR1 and CDR2: SQVTM and ANQGSEA. The CDR3 is 13 amino acids. V was shortened by 6 bases and J by 4 bases, with 16 bases between the two germline ends. CDR3 nucleotide sequence: TGCAGCGTCTCAGTCGTGACAGGTTACGAGCAGTACTTC. The encoded protein is CSVSVVTGYEQYF.

The chain joins TRBV6-4 to TRBJ2-1; 12 bases are a match to TRBD2. Germline CDR1 is MRHNA and CDR2 is SNTAGT. The length of the CDR3 is 16 residues. V shed 2 bases, J shed 7 bases, and the junction held 6 bases outside the gene matches. The CDR3 region is CASSDRLAGALNEQFF. Written as DNA, the CDR3 is TGTGCCAGCAGTGACCGACTAGCGGGAGCTCTAAATGAGCAGTTCTTC.

This chain connects TRBV5-1 to TRBJ1-4; possible D gene TRBD1, 5 bases. The V gene lost 5 bases and the J gene lost 8 bases, with 13 bases spanning the gap. There are 13 residues in the CDR3. Germline lookup yields CDR1 SGHRS and CDR2 YFSETQ. The CDR3 DNA follows: TGCGCCAGCAGTGGAGGGGCCGCGGAAAAACTGTTTTTT. Its translation: CASSGGAAEKLFF.